The 24 T cell receptor beta chains in this list originate from one sample, sequenced in a study of cytomegalovirus exposure and HLA in healthy donors. The PCR made use of 60 Vbeta and 13 Jbeta primers. Sequencing was performed with immunoSEQ multiplex PCR; in TCRdb, only in-frame clones are kept and a portion is missing. The sample carries 150,000 to 200,000 clones, 65% to 80% recorded once. Sequencing was performed on PBMCs. The receptor set was obtained from a man between 18 and 35 years old in good health and CMV-seropositive.

The chain is built from TRBV2 and TRBJ2-2; 11 positions match TRBD1. Germline-derived CDR1 and CDR2 are SNHLY and FYNNEI. The CDR3 consists of 17 residues. V shed 4 bases, J shed 0 bases, and the junction held 4 bases outside the gene matches. CDR3 sequence: CASSGRDRGSNTGELFF. The CDR3 DNA sequence: TGTGCCAGCAGTGGGAGGGACAGGGGGTCGAACACCGGGGAGCTGTTTTTT.

This chain links TRBV7-9 with TRBJ1-1; tentatively, D is TRBD1 (6 bases). The ends were cut back, 7 bases at V and 4 bases at J, with 16 bases in the middle. This CDR3 region has 14 residues. CDR1 is SEHNR and CDR2 is FQNEAQ in the germline V gene (reference sequence). CDR3 nucleotide sequence: TGTGCCAGCACTACGGAAAGGGGGAGCACTGAAGCTTTCTTT. Translated, it gives CASTTERGSTEAFF.

This clone showed up just a few times. V is TRBV28 and J is TRBJ2-1; 8 bases match TRBD2. CDR3 length: 14 amino acids. The germline V gene has CDR1 MDHEN and CDR2 SYDVKM. V dropped 8 bases and J dropped 5; count of bases not matched to a gene: 8. The CDR3 reads CASAGLVEDNEQFF. The DNA of the CDR3 is TGTGCCAGCGCGGGACTAGTGGAGGACAATGAGCAGTTCTTC.

The V and J genes are TRBV5-8 and TRBJ2-2; D not resolved. The V and J ends lost 4 bases and 1 base respectively, with 14 bases between them. This CDR3 has 16 amino acids. Germline V gene lookup returns CDR1 SGHTS and CDR2 YDEGEE. The CDR3 DNA follows: TGTGCCAGCAGCCCACGACTGAGAAAGAACACCGGGGAGCTGTTTTTT. This codes for CASSPRLRKNTGELFF.

The chain is built from TRBV6-1 and TRBJ1-2; D call uncertain. The germline V gene has CDR1 MNHNS and CDR2 SASEGT. Trimming removed 2 bases at V and 7 bases at J, with 11 bases between. The CDR3 length is 13 residues. In DNA, the CDR3 is TGTGCCAGCAGTGAAAGGGAGATGGGTGGCTACACCTTC. This translates into CASSEREMGGYTF.

The chain is built from TRBV9 and TRBJ1-1; perhaps TRBD1 as D (6 bases). With 3 bases removed from V and 5 bases from J, the gap between germline ends came to 14 bases. The CDR3 is 14 residues long. Germline assignment: CDR1 SGDLS and CDR2 YYNGEE. CDR3 sequence: CASSGKGGVTEAFF. CDR3 sequence (DNA): TGTGCCAGCAGCGGGAAAGGGGGTGTGACTGAAGCTTTCTTT.

The chain carries TRBV6-1 and TRBJ2-5; 8 bases line up with TRBD1. The trim removed 4 bases at V and 5 bases at J, leaving 6 bases unmatched. Germline lookup yields CDR1 MNHNS and CDR2 SASEGT. The CDR3 covers 14 residues. The CDR3 DNA follows: TGTGCCAGCAGTGGACAGGGGAAACGGGAGACCCAGTACTTC. Its protein product is CASSGQGKRETQYF.

The chain is built from TRBV27 and TRBJ1-5, with TRBD1 matching 9 bases. CDR1 and CDR2 (germline): MNHEY, SMNVEV (reference sequence). The CDR3 length is 14 residues. V gave up 5 bases and J gave up 4 bases; unmatched junction bases: 3. CDR3 bases: TGTGCCAGCAGTGATGGGACAGGGAATCAGCCCCAGCATTTT. Translating it yields CASSDGTGNQPQHF.

This clone has just a few counts. The chain links TRBV10-3 to TRBJ2-5, with 8 nucleotides matching TRBD2. Per germline, CDR1 ENHRY and CDR2 SYGVKD. After removal of 6 bases from V and 2 bases from J, the junction contained 8 bases not matched to a gene. This CDR3 comprises 15 residues. CDR3 region: CAISPAGAQQETQYF. CDR3 nucleotides: TGTGCCATCAGCCCAGCGGGGGCCCAACAAGAGACCCAGTACTTC.

The rearrangement links TRBV18 to TRBJ2-1; possible D gene TRBD1, 6 bases. Germline V gene lookup returns CDR1 KGHSH and CDR2 LQKENI. This CDR3 is built from 14 residues. The V and J ends lost 1 base and 6 bases respectively, with 10 bases between them. In DNA, the CDR3 is TGTGCCAGCTCACCACGGCAGGGGATCAATGAGCAGTTCTTC. Translation: CASSPRQGINEQFF.

This clone was seen a single time. The chain's CDR3 is CASKHGWGEKETQYF. CDR3 sequence (DNA): TGTGCCAGCAAACATGGGTGGGGGGAGAAAGAGACCCAGTACTTC. The chain has TRBV27 and TRBJ2-5, with D perhaps matching TRBD2 (6 bases). V lost 7 bases to trimming and J lost 3 bases, with 18 bases between them. CDR1 and CDR2 from the germline V gene are MNHEY and SMNVEV (reference sequence). The CDR3 sequence is 15 residues long.

The chain recombines TRBV7-8 with TRBJ1-2; D might be TRBD1 (6 bases). Germline V gene data show CDR1 as SGHVS and CDR2 as FQNEAQ. The CDR3 is 13 residues long. Trimming stripped 6 bases from V and 4 bases from J, with 12 bases between. The DNA of the CDR3 is TGTGCCAGCAGACAGGGATCAACCTATGGCTACACCTTC. Translating it yields CASRQGSTYGYTF.

J is TRBJ1-1 and V is TRBV4-1; 7 nucleotides match TRBD1. The V segment lost 4 bases and the J segment 6 bases; nucleotides outside the gene matches: 11. Germline assignment: CDR1 MGHRA and CDR2 YSYEKL. This CDR3 contains 15 residues. DNA of the CDR3: TGCGCCAGCAGCCCGGAAGAGGGGGCGTTCGCTGAAGCTTTCTTT. Residues: CASSPEEGAFAEAFF.

V gene TRBV2 combines with J gene TRBJ2-7, with 7 bases identical to TRBD1. CDR1 and CDR2 from the germline V gene are SNHLY and FYNNEI. This CDR3 has 11 amino acids. V was clipped by 6 bases and J by 11 bases; unmatched bases: 7. CDR3 bases: TGTGCCAGCAGCGGGACAGTACCAAAGTACGTC. It encodes CASSGTVPKYV.

This clone appeared a few times. The chain carries TRBV11-2 and TRBJ1-4; 7 nucleotides match TRBD1. CDR1 is SGHAT and CDR2 is FQNNGV in the germline V gene. This CDR3 spans 15 amino acids. V lost 5 bases to trimming and J lost 3 bases; unmatched junction nucleotides: 6. CDR3 bases: TGTGCCAGCAGCGCAACCGGGACAGCTAATGAAAAACTGTTTTTT. Encoded protein: CASSATGTANEKLFF.

Of note for this clone: The same CDR3 arises from other DNA sequences in this sample as well. The chain links TRBV7-2 to TRBJ1-3, with TRBD1 matching 8 bases. The junction had 2 bases not matched to a gene; V was cut back by 4 bases and J by 0 bases. Germline lookup yields CDR1 SGHTA and CDR2 FQGNSA. The CDR3 is 15 residues long. The CDR3 DNA sequence: TGTGCCAGCAGCTCCACAGGGGGCTCTGGAAACACCATATATTTT. Encoded protein: CASSSTGGSGNTIYF. Full variable domain (missing parts from reference TRBV7-2 and TRBJ1-3): GAGVSQSPSNKVTEKGKDVELRCDPISGHTALYWYRQSLGQGLEFLIYFQGNSAPDKSGLPSDRFSAERTGGSVSTLTIQRTQQEDSAVYLCASSSTGGSGNTIYFGEGSWLTVV.

The chain couples TRBV4-2 to TRBJ2-1; 9 nucleotides agree with TRBD2. V lost 1 base and J lost 5; bases outside the gene matches: 3. This CDR3 is built from 15 residues. The germline V gene encodes CDR1 LGHNA and CDR2 YNFKEQ. The CDR3 nucleotides are TGTGCCAGCAGCCAAGCCGCGGGGGGGCACAATGAGCAGTTCTTC. This encodes CASSQAAGGHNEQFF.

The CDR3 loop reads CASSSGTGGPNYGYTF. Written as DNA, the CDR3 is TGTGCCAGCAGTTCGGGGACAGGGGGCCCCAACTATGGCTACACCTTC. The chain has TRBV27 and TRBJ1-2; 12 nucleotides match TRBD1. There are 16 residues in the CDR3. CDR1 and CDR2 (germline): MNHEY, SMNVEV (reference sequence). J was trimmed by 2 bases and V by 4 bases; bases with no gene match: 5.

V gene TRBV4-2 combines with J gene TRBJ2-7; D possibly corresponds to TRBD1 (6 bases). Germline CDR1 reads LGHNA; CDR2 reads YNFKEQ. V shed 10 bases and J shed 5 bases, with 12 bases lying between them. CDR3 size: 11 residues. CDR3 loop: CATSPGDEQYV. CDR3 DNA sequence: TGTGCCACTTCACCAGGGGACGAGCAGTACGTC.

The chain has TRBV27 and TRBJ2-1, with no clear D. The CDR3 runs 14 residues. The V gene lost 6 bases and the J gene lost 2 bases, with 11 bases spanning the gap. In germline, CDR1 is MNHEY, CDR2 SMNVEV (reference sequence). CDR3 DNA: TGTGCCAGCAGCGAGACTCCCCCCTACAATGAGCAGTTCTTC. Translating it yields CASSETPPYNEQFF.

This chain uses TRBV15 with TRBJ2-2, with D tentatively TRBD1 (5 bases). The germline V gene has CDR1 LNHNV and CDR2 YYDKDF (reference sequence). The CDR3 length is 15 residues. Trimming pared 0 bases from V and 6 bases from J, leaving 11 bases between. The CDR3 is CATSREGVEAGELFF. CDR3 DNA sequence: TGTGCCACCAGCAGAGAAGGGGTCGAAGCCGGGGAGCTGTTTTTT.

The chain uses TRBV10-2 and TRBJ1-2, with a tentative D call TRBD1 (5 bases). With 6 bases removed from V and 7 bases from J, the gap between germline ends came to 18 bases. The CDR3 loop spans 14 amino acids. Germline assignment: CDR1 WSHSY and CDR2 SAAADI. The CDR3 DNA is TGCGCCAGCAGAAGACAGCTGACCTGGGGTGGCTACACCTTC. Encoded protein: CASRRQLTWGGYTF.

The gene calls are TRBV7-9 and TRBJ1-1; 9 bases match TRBD1. V was clipped by 4 bases and J by 2 bases; unmatched bases: 2. The germline V gene has CDR1 SEHNR and CDR2 FQNEAQ (reference sequence). The CDR3 is 14 amino acids. The CDR3 protein is CASSSGQGNTEAFF. The CDR3, as DNA: TGTGCCAGCAGCTCGGGACAGGGAAACACTGAAGCTTTCTTT.

This chain connects TRBV4-1 to TRBJ2-1; 7 bases agree with TRBD1. Unmatched junction bases numbered 7, after V lost 4 bases and J lost 4 bases. The CDR3 is 15 amino acids. Germline CDR1 is MGHRA and CDR2 is YSYEKL. The CDR3 is CASSRQGVGYNEQFF. CDR3 nucleotide sequence: TGCGCCAGCAGCCGGCAGGGGGTGGGTTACAATGAGCAGTTCTTC.